This T cell receptor beta chain came from a study of siplizumab effects on memory and regulatory T cells. Across the study: Siplizumab-free reactions were matched to 1 ug/mL siplizumab reactions in paired mixed lymphocyte cultures.

Per individual sample, about 10^5 TCR templates were assayed. Generated by immunoSEQ multiplex PCR, the TCRdb table keeps only in-frame clones and is missing some. The table shows approximately 15,000 clones, with less than 55% occurring only once. Germline V gene data show CDR1 as SGHNT and CDR2 as YYREEE (reference sequence). There are 11 residues in the CDR3. Trimming cost V 4 bases and J 5 bases, with 4 bases left between them. General study findings and limits: Both greater diversity than memory cells and a major contribution to the alloresponse seemed to characterize naive T cells.

This clone was picked up a small number of times. The target antigen is unknown. Coculturing was carried out on the mixed lymphocyte reaction cells. It lasted 5 to 7 days and was done at 37°C. This clonotype was sampled from a human donor in good health; the cells came from an allogeneic mixed lymphocyte reaction. Some clones in this sample may be carry-over from other donors' samples. The chain couples TRBV5-4 to TRBJ2-1; D call uncertain. Input material: CFSE-low (dividing) CD4+ T cells sorted from an allogeneic mixed lymphocyte reaction. CDR3 sequence (DNA): TGTGCCAGCAGCCGCAACAATGAGCAGTTCTTC. It yields the protein CASSRNNEQFF.